The present T cell receptor (beta chain) was sequenced within a study of T cells in tumors after PD-1 blockade. Study at large: Daily vismodegib 150 mg continued in a subset of anti-PD-1-treated patients. Mean per blood sample: some 120,000 templates (about 21,000-290,000), about 37,000 unique clonotypes. Study results and limitations: Some novel exhausted tumor clones appeared in pre-treatment blood, suggesting peripheral recruitment.

Input was about 550 ng to 6,500 ng of genomic DNA from tumor or blood. The germline V gene has CDR1 GTSNPN and CDR2 SVGIG (reference sequence). Trimming pared 0 bases from V and 7 bases from J, leaving 9 bases between. This CDR3 comprises 12 residues. Method: immunoSEQ multiplex PCR; TCRdb's copy keeps in-frame clones and lacks some. The sample consists of over 60,000 clones, roughly 70% of them appearing once. As to this clone: Its antigen is not known.

The receptor comes from a human donor with basal cell carcinoma. The material was PBMCs, obtained after anti-PD-1 treatment. The chain employs TRBV30 and TRBJ1-2; a possible D gene is TRBD1 (5 bases). DNA of the CDR3: TGTGCCTGGAGTGTACTAGGGACTGGCTACACCTTC. Translated: CAWSVLGTGYTF.